A selection of T cell receptor beta chains follows, all from one sample in a study of blood T cells in healthy people across ages. TCRdb used MiXCR to reprocess the 5' RACE reads, holding one entry per CDR3 protein. This sample yields approximately 850,000 distinct CDR3 sequences, of which more than 45% are seen a single time; 20% to 25% belongs to the top ten. Specimen: blood. These receptors were obtained from a man aged 25-40 years in good health. Each CDR3 is given with its conserved first and last residue. A D gene is named only where the DNA matches it firmly. Some rows have no size entry. The others give once, few or many, or a class for an expanded clone.

d_gene: .; len: 13; j_gene: TRBJ2-6; v_gene: TRBV7-3; abundance: .; CDR3aa: CASSEPGANVLTF; CDR3nt: TGTGCCAGCAGCGAGCCTGGGGCCAACGTCCTGACTTTC
d_gene: TRBD2; len: 15; j_gene: TRBJ2-5; v_gene: TRBV20-1; abundance: many; CDR3aa: CSALIAGGPQETQYF; CDR3nt: TGCAGTGCACTGATTGCGGGAGGGCCCCAAGAGACCCAGTACTTC
d_gene: .; len: 16; j_gene: TRBJ2-3; v_gene: TRBV4-3; abundance: few; CDR3aa: CASSHTLGGETDTQYF; CDR3nt: TGCGCCAGCAGCCATACCCTCGGCGGCGAGACAGATACGCAGTATTTT
d_gene: .; len: 16; j_gene: TRBJ2-1; v_gene: TRBV7-6; abundance: .; CDR3aa: CASSLRGSNPYNEQFF; CDR3nt: TGTGCCAGCAGCTTACGGGGGTCTAACCCCTACAATGAGCAGTTCTTC
d_gene: .; len: 15; j_gene: TRBJ2-1; v_gene: TRBV6-5; abundance: .; CDR3aa: CASSLEGSYYNEQFF; CDR3nt: TGTGCCAGCAGCCTCGAGGGTTCCTACTACAATGAGCAGTTCTTC
d_gene: .; len: 15; j_gene: TRBJ2-7; v_gene: TRBV27; abundance: few; CDR3aa: CASSFGPGEYYEQYF; CDR3nt: TGTGCCAGCAGTTTTGGACCTGGAGAATACTACGAGCAGTACTTC
d_gene: .; len: 14; j_gene: TRBJ1-2; v_gene: TRBV10-3; abundance: .; CDR3aa: CAISDRTNDYGYTF; CDR3nt: TGTGCCATCAGTGACAGGACAAATGACTATGGCTACACCTTC
d_gene: .; len: 13; j_gene: TRBJ1-1; v_gene: TRBV2; abundance: .; CDR3aa: CASSLDRHTEAFF; CDR3nt: TGTGCCAGCAGTTTAGACAGACACACTGAAGCTTTCTTT
d_gene: TRBD1; len: 13; j_gene: TRBJ2-7; v_gene: TRBV12-3/TRBV12-4; abundance: .; CDR3aa: CASHQQGRDRVYF; CDR3nt: TGTGCCAGCCACCAGCAAGGCCGGGACAGGGTGTACTTC
d_gene: .; len: 16; j_gene: TRBJ2-5; v_gene: TRBV20-1; abundance: many; CDR3aa: CSASSVSAPLRETQYF; CDR3nt: TGCAGTGCTAGTAGCGTCTCGGCCCCTCTCCGGGAGACCCAGTACTTC
d_gene: TRBD1; len: 15; j_gene: TRBJ1-2; v_gene: TRBV5-1; abundance: .; CDR3aa: CASSPPGTGSYGYTF; CDR3nt: TGCGCCAGCAGCCCTCCCGGGACAGGCAGCTATGGCTACACCTTC
d_gene: TRBD1; len: 16; j_gene: TRBJ1-2; v_gene: TRBV5-1; abundance: .; CDR3aa: CASSLGTGADKNGYTF; CDR3nt: TGCGCCAGCAGCTTGGGGACAGGGGCTGATAAGAATGGCTACACCTTC
d_gene: .; len: 13; j_gene: TRBJ1-5; v_gene: TRBV13; abundance: .; CDR3aa: CASSPRRNEPQHF; CDR3nt: TGTGCCAGCAGCCCCAGAAGGAATGAGCCCCAGCATTTT
d_gene: .; len: 16; j_gene: TRBJ2-7; v_gene: TRBV4-3; abundance: few; CDR3aa: CASSQGLSAKVHEQYF; CDR3nt: TGCGCCAGCAGCCAAGGTTTATCGGCGAAGGTACACGAGCAGTACTTC
d_gene: .; len: 13; j_gene: TRBJ2-1; v_gene: TRBV7-3; abundance: .; CDR3aa: CASSLREGETQFF; CDR3nt: TGTGCCAGCAGCTTAAGGGAGGGGGAGACCCAGTTCTTC
d_gene: TRBD1; len: 14; j_gene: TRBJ2-7; v_gene: TRBV7-2; abundance: once; CDR3aa: CASGSRDRAYEQYF; CDR3nt: TGTGCCAGCGGAAGCCGGGACAGGGCCTACGAGCAGTACTTC
d_gene: .; len: 13; j_gene: TRBJ2-3; v_gene: TRBV10-3; abundance: .; CDR3aa: CAADPGGTDTQYF; CDR3nt: TGTGCCGCCGATCCCGGGGGCACAGATACGCAGTATTTT
d_gene: TRBD2; len: 14; j_gene: TRBJ2-1; v_gene: TRBV12-3/TRBV12-4; abundance: .; CDR3aa: CASSLTTSNNEQFF; CDR3nt: TGTGCCAGCAGTTTAACGACTAGCAACAATGAGCAGTTCTTC
d_gene: .; len: 16; j_gene: TRBJ2-7; v_gene: TRBV27; abundance: few; CDR3aa: CASRSLTGPDPYEQYF; CDR3nt: TGTGCCAGCAGGTCCTTAACCGGGCCAGATCCCTACGAGCAGTACTTC
d_gene: .; len: 13; j_gene: TRBJ1-1; v_gene: TRBV29-1; abundance: few; CDR3aa: CSGKGQGNTEAFF; CDR3nt: TGCAGCGGGAAGGGGCAGGGGAACACTGAAGCTTTCTTT
d_gene: .; len: 12; j_gene: TRBJ2-3; v_gene: TRBV29-1; abundance: .; CDR3aa: CSVAQDTDTQYF; CDR3nt: TGCAGCGTTGCTCAGGACACAGATACGCAGTATTTT
d_gene: .; len: 11; j_gene: TRBJ2-1; v_gene: TRBV12-3/TRBV12-4; abundance: .; CDR3aa: CASQTVAEQFF; CDR3nt: TGTGCCAGCCAAACGGTGGCTGAGCAGTTCTTC
d_gene: .; len: 13; j_gene: TRBJ2-3; v_gene: TRBV20-1; abundance: .; CDR3aa: CSAWTGSTDTQYF; CDR3nt: TGCAGTGCATGGACGGGTAGCACAGATACGCAGTATTTT
d_gene: TRBD2; len: 15; j_gene: TRBJ2-3; v_gene: TRBV20-1; abundance: many; CDR3aa: CSARAERGSPDTQYF; CDR3nt: TGCAGTGCTAGGGCTGAGCGGGGGTCCCCAGATACGCAGTATTTT